Shown below are 25 T cell receptor beta chains from a single sample sequenced in a study of blood T cell repertoires in COVID-19. The assay was immunoSEQ multiplex PCR, and TCRdb's table has in-frame clones only and misses some. The sample consists of around 200,000 clones, 70% to 90% of them appearing once. The sample comprised peripheral blood. The receptors shown here come from a woman older than 75 with acute or convalescent COVID-19.

The V and J genes are TRBV6-6 and TRBJ1-2; 7 bases are a match to TRBD1. The V gene's germline CDR1 is MNHNY and CDR2 SVGAGI (reference sequence). V trimming: 6 bases; J trimming: 6 bases; junction bases outside the gene matches: 7. The CDR3 has 13 residues. The CDR3 spells CASRLGGADGYTF. As DNA, the CDR3 is TGTGCCAGCAGATTAGGGGGCGCGGATGGCTACACCTTC.

This clone was detected only a few times. This rearrangement joins TRBV18 to TRBJ1-2, with a weak D call TRBD1 (5 bases). V gave up 3 bases and J gave up 3 bases, with 11 bases separating them. From germline, CDR1 is KGHSH and CDR2 LQKENI. CDR3 size: 14 residues. CDR3 sequence: CASSPTPQDYGYTF. The CDR3 nucleotides are TGTGCCAGCTCACCGACCCCACAGGACTATGGCTACACCTTC.

This clone turned up a few times. The chain couples TRBV30 to TRBJ1-1; D unclear. There are 13 residues in the CDR3. Trimming took 1 base from V and 8 from J, leaving 14 bases between them. Germline lookup yields CDR1 GTSNPN and CDR2 SVGIG (reference sequence). CDR3 loop: CAWSDGPSVEAFF. DNA of the CDR3: TGTGCCTGGAGTGATGGGCCCTCAGTCGAAGCTTTCTTT.

The chain recombines TRBV5-1 with TRBJ1-2; 8 bases agree with TRBD1. CDR3 length: 13 amino acids. The trim removed 5 bases at V and 7 bases at J, leaving 7 bases unmatched. Germline V lookup: CDR1 SGHRS, CDR2 YFSETQ. The CDR3 reads CASSSGQGGGYTF. The CDR3 coding sequence is TGCGCCAGCAGTTCTGGACAGGGTGGTGGCTACACCTTC.

The sample holds one count of this clone. An end of the junction differs from the germline gene, which may be a read error. CDR3 amino acids: CASRLSLAGVGEQFF. CDR3 in DNA: TGTGCCAGCAGATTATCTCTAGCGGGAGTTGGAGAGCAGTTCTTC. The V and J genes are TRBV28 and TRBJ2-1; 10 nucleotides align to TRBD2. Germline V lookup: CDR1 MDHEN, CDR2 SYDVKM. This CDR3 is 15 amino acids long.

This chain links TRBV3-1 (or the pseudogene TRBV3-2) with TRBJ1-2, with D hard to call. CDR1 and CDR2 (germline): LGHDT, YNNKEL (reference sequence). CDR3 length: 15 amino acids. With 0 bases removed from V and 8 bases from J, the gap between germline ends came to 16 bases. This chain's CDR3 is CASSQEGRPGGGYTF. For the CDR3, the DNA is TGTGCCAGCAGCCAAGAGGGCAGGCCAGGTGGCGGCTACACCTTC.

The chain couples TRBV2 to TRBJ2-2; 7 bases line up with TRBD2. V trimming: 6 bases; J trimming: 7 bases; junction bases outside the gene matches: 5. The germline V gene has CDR1 SNHLY and CDR2 FYNNEI. This CDR3 is 13 amino acids long. CDR3 loop: CASRRGEGGELFF. CDR3 bases: TGTGCCAGCAGACGGGGGGAAGGCGGGGAGCTGTTTTTT.

The chain uses TRBV9 and TRBJ2-2; TRBD2 matches 7 bases. J was trimmed by 4 bases and V by 3 bases; bases with no gene match: 3. Germline lookup yields CDR1 SGDLS and CDR2 YYNGEE. The CDR3 covers 14 residues. The CDR3 DNA sequence: TGTGCCAGCAGCGCTTCGGGGGGCACCGGGGAGCTGTTTTTT. Its translation is CASSASGGTGELFF.

The chain uses TRBV25-1 and TRBJ2-7, with D possibly being TRBD1 (6 bases). V was pared by 5 bases and J by 3 bases, with 11 bases between. CDR1 MGHDK and CDR2 SYGVNS come from the germline V gene. There are 13 residues in the CDR3. The CDR3 sequence is CASSTTGYYEQYF. The CDR3 region has the DNA TGTGCCAGCAGTACAACAGGGTACTACGAGCAGTACTTC.

The chain links TRBV6-5 to TRBJ1-4; the D is unclear. Germline V gives CDR1 MNHEY, CDR2 SVGAGI. The CDR3 has 14 amino acids. V was pared by 0 bases and J by 8 bases, with 10 bases between. For the CDR3, the DNA is TGTGCCAGCAGTTACTCGGCAGGTCCCGAAAAACTGTTTTTT. It yields the protein CASSYSAGPEKLFF.

This clone showed up just a few times. The chain employs TRBV7-2 and TRBJ2-7; 7 bases match TRBD1. V lost 4 bases and J lost 3; bases outside the gene matches: 6. The CDR3 loop spans 14 amino acids. The germline gives CDR1 SGHTA, CDR2 FQGNSA. This chain's CDR3 is CASSSVDRIYEQYF. The CDR3 coding sequence is TGTGCCAGCAGCTCTGTGGACAGGATCTACGAGCAGTACTTC.

V gene TRBV4-3 combines with J gene TRBJ1-6; no reliable D call. The CDR3 runs to 16 residues. The V end lost 2 bases, the J end lost 0 bases, and 8 bases lay between the germline ends. Germline loops: CDR1 LGHNA, CDR2 YSLEER. Here the CDR3 DNA reads TGCGCCAGCAGCCAACGGGTGGGCTCCTATAATTCACCCCTCCACTTT. This gives the protein CASSQRVGSYNSPLHF.

The V gene is TRBV19, the J gene TRBJ1-2; 8 bases are a match to TRBD1. This CDR3 has 13 residues. The germline gives CDR1 LNHDA, CDR2 SQIVND (reference sequence). Trimming cost V 6 bases and J 7 bases; bases outside gene matches: 7. Here the CDR3 reads CASRQGAMGGYTF. The CDR3, as DNA: TGTGCCAGTAGGCAGGGGGCAATGGGTGGCTACACCTTC.

The chain links TRBV28 to TRBJ1-2, with a weak D call TRBD1 (5 bases). Germline assignment: CDR1 MDHEN and CDR2 SYDVKM. V lost 2 bases, J lost 4 bases, and 8 bases lay in between. This CDR3 has 13 residues. Written as DNA, the CDR3 is TGTGCCAGCAGTTTAACAGGCGCCTATGGCTACACCTTC. This codes for CASSLTGAYGYTF.

The rearrangement links TRBV28 to TRBJ1-6; D is unclear. Between the trimmed V and J ends, which lost 6 bases and 7 bases, there was a span of 13 bases. The V gene's germline CDR1 is MDHEN and CDR2 SYDVKM. This CDR3 comprises 14 residues. CDR3 sequence: CASSPVELNSPLHF. CDR3 DNA sequence: TGTGCCAGCAGCCCCGTAGAGTTGAATTCACCCCTCCACTTT.

In this sample, this clone turned up a few times. The V and J genes are TRBV10-3 and TRBJ1-5; 7 bases align to TRBD1. The CDR3 length is 12 residues. Trimming cost V 5 bases and J 8 bases; bases outside gene matches: 3. The germline V gene encodes CDR1 ENHRY and CDR2 SYGVKD. CDR3 bases: TGTGCCATCAGTCCAACAGGGGAGCCCCAGCATTTT. Amino acids: CAISPTGEPQHF.

This sequence joins TRBV5-4 and TRBJ1-2; no clear D gene. The CDR3 loop spans 13 amino acids. The V end was cut by 1 base, the J end by 4 bases, with 8 bases between. Germline assignment: CDR1 SGHNT and CDR2 YYREEE (reference sequence). Here the CDR3 DNA reads TGTGCCAGCAGCTTGTTCCCTTTCTATGGCTACACCTTC. Translating gives CASSLFPFYGYTF.

V usage is TRBV4-2 and J usage is TRBJ1-1; 7 positions match TRBD1. There are 12 residues in the CDR3. Germline V gene sequence: CDR1 LGHNA, CDR2 YNFKEQ. Germline trimming cut 3 bases from V and 10 bases from J; bases unmatched to any gene: 5. The CDR3 nucleotides read TGTGCCAGCAGCCAGCAGGGGGTTGGAGCTTTCTTT. Translated: CASSQQGVGAFF.

The rearrangement uses TRBV5-1 and TRBJ1-1, with 8 bases identical to TRBD1. The CDR3 covers 13 residues. Trimming removed 3 bases from V and 7 bases from J; junction bases left unmatched: 5. Per the germline V gene, CDR1 is SGHRS and CDR2 is YFSETQ. Here the CDR3 DNA reads TGCGCCAGCAGCTGGGGACAGGACGTTGAAGCTTTCTTT. Its translation is CASSWGQDVEAFF.

The gene calls are TRBV18 and TRBJ1-2; a weak D match, TRBD1 (5 bases). The germline gives CDR1 KGHSH, CDR2 LQKENI. The CDR3 has 17 residues. V gave up 4 bases and J gave up 4 bases, with 22 bases separating them. CDR3 DNA sequence: TGTGCCAGCTCACGCATGGTTGGACAAACTTGGGGCTATGGCTACACCTTC. Protein sequence: CASSRMVGQTWGYGYTF. Filled out from reference TRBV18 and TRBJ1-2, the complete variable domain reads NAGVMQNPRHLVRRRGQEARLRCSPMKGHSHVYWYRQLPEEGLKFMVYLQKENIIDESGMPKERFSAEFPKEGPSILRIQQVVRGDSAAYFCASSRMVGQTWGYGYTFGSGTRLTVV.

The chain employs TRBV6-1 and TRBJ2-7; 12 nucleotides align to TRBD1. The CDR3 runs to 18 residues. J was trimmed by 4 bases and V by 4 bases; bases with no gene match: 14. Per germline, CDR1 MNHNS and CDR2 SASEGT. CDR3 nucleotides: TGTGCCAGCAGTGGTCCCGGGACAGGGGGCGTCAAGAGGTACGAGCAGTACTTC. This gives the protein CASSGPGTGGVKRYEQYF.

The CDR3, as DNA: TGTGCCAGCAGTTTTCCATCGACAGGGTCCTATGGCTACACCTTC. Its protein product is CASSFPSTGSYGYTF. The chain combines TRBV28 with TRBJ1-2; TRBD1 matches at 7 bases. Trimming removed 3 bases from V and 4 bases from J; junction bases left unmatched: 8. From germline, CDR1 is MDHEN and CDR2 SYDVKM. The CDR3 consists of 15 residues.

This rearrangement joins TRBV10-2 to TRBJ2-4; 10 bases fit TRBD2. This CDR3 region has 16 residues. Germline CDR1 reads WSHSY; CDR2 reads SAAADI. V dropped 8 bases and J dropped 6; count of bases not matched to a gene: 13. This CDR3 reads CASRRGIAGGLNIQYF. CDR3 sequence (DNA): TGCGCCAGCCGGAGGGGGATAGCGGGAGGTCTAAACATTCAGTACTTC.

The V gene is TRBV3-1 (or the pseudogene TRBV3-2), the J gene TRBJ1-1; a weak D match, TRBD1 (6 bases). The CDR3 totals 14 residues. Germline V CDR1 and CDR2: LGHDT, YNNKEL (reference sequence). Trimming removed 5 bases at V and 2 bases at J, with 12 bases between. The CDR3 nucleotides read TGTGCCAGCAGCTTTCGGACAGTTAACACTGAAGCTTTCTTT. As protein: CASSFRTVNTEAFF.

This chain links TRBV10-1 with TRBJ2-3, with D possibly TRBD2 on 5 matching bases. Germline loops: CDR1 WNHNN, CDR2 SYGVQD (reference sequence). The CDR3 extends over 13 amino acids. Between the trimmed V and J ends, which lost 4 bases and 4 bases, there was a span of 9 bases. For the CDR3, the DNA is TGCGCCAGCAGTGGACGGGGAGCAGATACGCAGTATTTT. Translated: CASSGRGADTQYF.